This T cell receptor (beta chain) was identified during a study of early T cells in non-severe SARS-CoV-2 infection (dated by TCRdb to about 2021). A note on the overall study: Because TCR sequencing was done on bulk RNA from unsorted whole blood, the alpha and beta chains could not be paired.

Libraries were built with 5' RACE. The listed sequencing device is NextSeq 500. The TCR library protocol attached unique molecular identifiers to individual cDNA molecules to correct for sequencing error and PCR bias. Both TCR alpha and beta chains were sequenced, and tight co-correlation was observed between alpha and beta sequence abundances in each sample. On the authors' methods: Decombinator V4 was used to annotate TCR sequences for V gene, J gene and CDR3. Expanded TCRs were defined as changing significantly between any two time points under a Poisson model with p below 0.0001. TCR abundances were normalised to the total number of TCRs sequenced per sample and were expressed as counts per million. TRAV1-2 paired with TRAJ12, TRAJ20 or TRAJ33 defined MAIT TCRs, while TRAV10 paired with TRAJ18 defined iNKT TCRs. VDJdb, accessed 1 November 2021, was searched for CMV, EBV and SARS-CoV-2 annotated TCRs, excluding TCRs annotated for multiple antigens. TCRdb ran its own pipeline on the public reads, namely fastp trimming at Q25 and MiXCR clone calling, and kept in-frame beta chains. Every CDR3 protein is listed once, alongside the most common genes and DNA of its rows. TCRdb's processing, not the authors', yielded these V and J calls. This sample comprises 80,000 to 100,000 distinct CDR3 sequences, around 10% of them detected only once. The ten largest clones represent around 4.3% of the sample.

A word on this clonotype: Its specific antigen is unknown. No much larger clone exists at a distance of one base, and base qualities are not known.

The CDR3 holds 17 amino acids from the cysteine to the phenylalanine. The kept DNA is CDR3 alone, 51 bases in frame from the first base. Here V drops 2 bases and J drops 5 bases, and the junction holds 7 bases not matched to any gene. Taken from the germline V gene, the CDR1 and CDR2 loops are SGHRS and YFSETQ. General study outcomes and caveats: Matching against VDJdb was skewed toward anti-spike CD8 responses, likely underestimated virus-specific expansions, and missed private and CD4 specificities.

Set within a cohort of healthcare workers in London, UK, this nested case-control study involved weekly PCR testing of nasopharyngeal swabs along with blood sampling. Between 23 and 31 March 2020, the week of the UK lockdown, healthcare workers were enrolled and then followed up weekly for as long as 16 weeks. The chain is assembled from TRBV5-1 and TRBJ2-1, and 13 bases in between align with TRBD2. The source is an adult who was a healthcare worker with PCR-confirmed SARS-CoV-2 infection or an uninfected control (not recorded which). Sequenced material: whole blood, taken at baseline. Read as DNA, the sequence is TGCGCCAGCAGCTTATTGACTAGCGGGGGGCCCCACAATGAGCAGTTCTTC. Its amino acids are CASSLLTSGGPHNEQFF.